Below are 12 T cell receptor beta chains sequenced from a single sample in a study of neurological immune-mediated disorders. A single record per CDR3 protein comes from TCRdb applying MiXCR to the 5' RACE reads. The table lists some 50,000 distinct CDR3 sequences, roughly 23% of them singletons. Sequencing was performed on PBMCs. All receptors come from a woman in her 70s in good health.

This clonotype was seen repeatedly, ten times or more. The chain recombines TRBV4-1 with TRBJ1-1; 8 nucleotides agree with TRBD1. The germline CDR1 and CDR2 sequences are MGHRA and YSYEKL. With 1 base clipped from V and 7 bases from J, the junction kept 5 bases outside the gene matches. This CDR3 is 14 amino acids long. The CDR3 loop is CASSQGAGGGEAFF. CDR3 nucleotide sequence: TGCGCCAGCAGCCAAGGAGCAGGGGGCGGTGAAGCTTTCTTT.

J is TRBJ1-1 and V is TRBV15; tentative D call: TRBD1 (6 bases). From germline, CDR1 is LNHNV and CDR2 YYDKDF (reference sequence). V gave up 3 bases and J gave up 4 bases, with 12 bases separating them. There are 14 residues in the CDR3. CDR3: CATSSPPGVTEAFF. The CDR3 region has the DNA TGTGCCACCAGCAGCCCCCCAGGGGTCACTGAAGCTTTCTTT.

The gene calls are TRBV20-1 and TRBJ1-5; 7 bases match TRBD1. There are 14 residues in the CDR3. CDR1 and CDR2 (germline): DFQATT, SNEGSKA (reference sequence). The J segment lost 5 bases and the V segment lost 0 bases, leaving 4 bases of the junction unmatched. CDR3 protein: CSARDRRGDQPQHF. The CDR3 DNA reads TGCAGTGCTAGAGATCGCAGGGGGGATCAGCCCCAGCATTTT.

This clonotype was observed at least ten times. V is TRBV5-1 and J is TRBJ1-3; TRBD1 might be the D (5 bases). Per germline, CDR1 SGHRS and CDR2 YFSETQ. The CDR3 totals 15 residues. Between the trimmed V and J ends, which lost 1 base and 9 bases, there was a span of 17 bases. CDR3 DNA: TGCGCCAGCAGCTTGACCGCAGGGCGTGTCGGCACCATATATTTT. Translating it yields CASSLTAGRVGTIYF.

The table lists this clonotype with many counts. The chain carries TRBV7-2 and TRBJ2-4; 8 positions match TRBD1. Germline CDR1 is SGHTA and CDR2 is FQGNSA. The CDR3 totals 13 residues. The V and J ends lost 5 bases and 8 bases, in that order; junction bases with no gene match: 5. As DNA, the CDR3 is TGTGCCAGCAGCACGGACAGGGTGGACATTCAGTACTTC. This encodes CASSTDRVDIQYF.

The CDR3 is CASSPSQDRPYEQYF. CDR3 in DNA: TGCGCCAGCAGCCCTTCCCAGGACAGACCCTACGAGCAGTACTTC. The V and J genes are TRBV4-3 and TRBJ2-7; weak D call: TRBD1 (6 bases). V lost 4 bases and J 2 bases, leaving 15 bases between the germline ends. This CDR3 spans 15 amino acids. Germline assignment: CDR1 LGHNA and CDR2 YSLEER.

The table lists this clonotype with many counts. This chain uses TRBV7-6 with TRBJ1-1; the D is unclear. The CDR3 extends over 13 amino acids. Germline loops: CDR1 SGHVS, CDR2 FNYEAQ. With 4 bases removed from V and 1 base from J, the gap between germline ends came to 7 bases. CDR3 DNA sequence: TGTGCCAGCAGCTCCCAGGCGAACACTGAAGCTTTCTTT. This translates into CASSSQANTEAFF.

This clonotype was counted a few times. V is TRBV19 and J is TRBJ1-4; tentative D call: TRBD1 (6 bases). This CDR3 is 15 amino acids long. V lost 4 bases to trimming and J lost 9 bases, with 18 bases between them. Per germline, CDR1 LNHDA and CDR2 SQIVND (reference sequence). DNA of the CDR3: TGTGCCAGTAGTACCAGGGGCAGCGGAATGAAAAAACTGTTTTTT. Its translation: CASSTRGSGMKKLFF. Complete variable domain (other parts from reference TRBV19 and TRBJ1-4): DGGITQSPKYLFRKEGQNVTLSCEQNLNHDAMYWYRQDPGQGLRLIYYSQIVNDFQKGDIAEGYSVSREKKESFPLTVTSAQKNPTAFYLCASSTRGSGMKKLFFGSGTQLSVL.

This clonotype was counted many times. V usage is TRBV5-1 and J usage is TRBJ1-1; possible D gene TRBD1, 6 bases. Trimming left V 3 bases short and J 0 bases short, with 12 bases between. CDR1 is SGHRS, CDR2 YFSETQ, per germline. The CDR3 extends over 15 amino acids. The CDR3 sequence is CASSSTGALNTEAFF. For the CDR3, the DNA is TGCGCCAGCAGCTCTACGGGGGCCCTGAACACTGAAGCTTTCTTT.

The gene calls are TRBV7-2 and TRBJ2-5; a weak D match, TRBD2 (7 bases). The CDR3 loop spans 15 amino acids. Per the germline V gene, CDR1 is SGHTA and CDR2 is FQGNSA. Deletions cut 5 bases from V and 5 bases from J, with 18 bases between. In DNA, the CDR3 is TGTGCCAGCAGCCCCCGACCGGGGGGCGAGGAGACCCAGTACTTC. Its translation: CASSPRPGGEETQYF.

This clonotype appeared many times. The chain joins TRBV5-4 to TRBJ2-3, with TRBD2 matching 8 bases. Per germline, CDR1 SGHNT and CDR2 YYREEE (reference sequence). The CDR3 loop spans 14 amino acids. J lost 7 bases, V lost 5 bases, and 9 bases had no gene match. The CDR3 loop reads CASSQSGSVHTQYF. Written as DNA, the CDR3 is TGTGCCAGCAGTCAAAGCGGGAGTGTGCATACGCAGTATTTT.

This clonotype was detected many times. This chain uses TRBV5-1 with TRBJ1-1; D is ambiguous. The ends were cut back, 1 base at V and 1 base at J, with 20 bases in the middle. Germline V gene data show CDR1 as SGHRS and CDR2 as YFSETQ. CDR3 length: 18 residues. As DNA, the CDR3 is TGCGCCAGCAGCTTGTCGGCTCTTTTTCCGGAGGGGAACACTGAAGCTTTCTTT. Translation: CASSLSALFPEGNTEAFF.